This T cell receptor beta chain was identified in a study of blood T cells in healthy people across ages. Then a second PCR, running roughly 7 to 11 cycles, was carried out with a sample-barcoded 5' primer and a J-beta primer mix. TCRdb fed the 5' RACE reads into MiXCR, producing one record per CDR3 protein. The sample contains around 870,000 distinct CDR3 sequences, more than 25% of which appear only once. This clonotype was seen more than once but under ten times. Looked up from germline, CDR1 is SEHNR and CDR2 is FQNEAQ (reference sequence). The CDR3 consists of 15 residues. V was pared by 3 bases and J by 2 bases, with 10 bases between.

The rearrangement links TRBV7-9 to TRBJ2-2; D not resolved. The specimen was blood. This receptor was taken from an elderly woman in good health. The chain's CDR3 is CASSFWHRNTGELFF. The CDR3 DNA reads TGTGCCAGCAGCTTTTGGCACAGAAACACCGGGGAGCTGTTTTTT.